This is a list of T cell receptor beta chains from one sample in a study of blood T cell repertoires in COVID-19. Produced via immunoSEQ multiplex PCR; TCRdb's table is partial and in-frame only. The table has about 64,000 clones, roughly 90% seen once. The sequenced material came from peripheral blood. Every receptor here comes from a woman of 80 years or more with active COVID-19. The CDR3 runs from the conserved cysteine through the conserved F or W. The D gene is left open where the match is weak. A clone size is listed for some rows: how often the clone was seen (once, few, many), or a class if it is expanded.

d_call j_call clone_size v_call cdr3_aa cdr3_nt
. TRBJ1-2 . TRBV5-6 CASSGGVFRNYGYTF TGTGCCAGCAGCGGGGGGGTTTTCCGTAACTATGGCTACACCTTC
. TRBJ1-2 . TRBV2 CASINQGHEGYTF TGTGCCAGCATAAACCAGGGTCACGAGGGCTACACCTTC
. TRBJ2-5 . TRBV5-1 CASSPGWAPQETQYF TGCGCCAGCAGCCCCGGCTGGGCCCCCCAAGAGACCCAGTACTTC
. TRBJ1-4 . TRBV7-8 CASTTEPQNEKLFF TGTGCCAGCACTACAGAACCGCAAAATGAAAAACTGTTTTTT
TRBD2 TRBJ2-3 . TRBV13 CASSVQGLAGGRGTDTQYF TGTGCCAGCAGCGTCCAGGGACTAGCGGGGGGGCGGGGCACAGATACGCAGTATTTT
TRBD1 TRBJ1-2 . TRBV27 CASTDRGSYGYTF TGTGCCAGCACCGACAGGGGGAGCTATGGCTACACCTTC
TRBD1 TRBJ2-5 . TRBV2 CASGQGPLEETQYF TGTGCCAGCGGACAGGGGCCTTTGGAGGAGACCCAGTACTTC
. TRBJ2-5 . TRBV11-2 CASSLDRGSQETQYF TGTGCCAGCAGCTTAGATCGTGGCAGCCAAGAGACCCAGTACTTC
TRBD2 TRBJ2-1 . TRBV28 CASSPRTSGRVNEQFF TGTGCCAGCAGTCCCCGGACTAGCGGGAGGGTCAATGAGCAGTTCTTC
. TRBJ1-3 . TRBV21-1 CASSKGVQSGNTIYF TGTGCCAGCAGCAAAGGTGTACAGTCTGGAAACACCATATATTTT
. TRBJ2-1 . TRBV6-5 CASSRYSINEQFF TGTGCCAGCAGCCGGTACTCGATTAATGAGCAGTTCTTC
. TRBJ2-7 few TRBV3-1/TRBV3-2 CASSQVRHEQYF TGTGCCAGCAGCCAAGTGCGGCACGAGCAGTACTTC
. TRBJ2-7 . TRBV7-2 CASSPSAGAGPYEQYF TGTGCCAGCAGCCCCTCCGCGGGTGCGGGTCCCTACGAGCAGTACTTC
TRBD1 TRBJ1-6 . TRBV6-5 CASSQGAKNNSPLHF TGTGCCAGCAGTCAGGGGGCCAAAAATAATTCACCCCTCCACTTT
TRBD1 TRBJ2-7 . TRBV7-9 CASSFGQGLHEQYF TGTGCCAGCAGCTTTGGACAGGGGCTACACGAGCAGTACTTC
. TRBJ2-3 . TRBV10-1 CASSERGSTDTQYF TGCGCCAGCAGTGAACGAGGGAGCACAGATACGCAGTATTTT
. TRBJ1-2 few TRBV28 CASRETGSSLAYTF TGTGCCAGCAGAGAAACAGGGAGTAGTTTGGCCTACACCTTC
. TRBJ1-4 . TRBV9 CASSVQGSTNEKLFF TGTGCCAGCAGCGTCCAGGGGTCAACTAATGAAAAACTGTTTTTT
. TRBJ2-7 once TRBV7-9 CASSLATAGEQYF TGTGCCAGCAGCTTAGCGACAGCTGGCGAGCAGTACTTC
. TRBJ1-2 . TRBV5-6 CASRWDTGGYTF TGTGCCAGCAGATGGGATACGGGAGGCTACACCTTC
. TRBJ2-3 . TRBV4-1 CASSRAPVGTDTQYF TGCGCCAGCAGCCGAGCTCCCGTAGGCACAGATACGCAGTATTTT
TRBD2 TRBJ2-7 few TRBV5-1 CASSSGPSYEQYF TGCGCCAGTTCTAGCGGGCCATCCTACGAGCAGTACTTC
. TRBJ2-4 few TRBV2 CASSEALHSGAKNIQYF TGTGCCAGCAGTGAAGCGCTTCATTCAGGGGCCAAAAACATTCAGTACTTC
. TRBJ1-5 . TRBV6-5 CASSYHRDQPQHF TGTGCCAGCAGTTACCACAGGGATCAGCCCCAGCATTTT
. TRBJ1-1 . TRBV19 CASSMARTRNTEAFF TGTGCCAGTAGTATGGCCCGGACAAGGAACACTGAAGCTTTCTTT
. TRBJ2-7 . TRBV28 CASSLASVNYYEQYF TGTGCCAGCAGTTTGGCTAGCGTAAACTACTACGAGCAGTACTTC
. TRBJ1-2 . TRBV3-1/TRBV3-2 CATGTRNYGYTF TGTGCCACAGGCACAAGGAACTATGGCTACACCTTC
. TRBJ2-2 . TRBV28 CASSRLGGTNTGELFF TGTGCCAGCAGCCGCCTAGGAGGTACGAACACCGGGGAGCTGTTTTTT
. TRBJ1-5 . TRBV28 CASTGFNQPQHF TGTGCCAGCACAGGGTTCAATCAGCCCCAGCATTTT
TRBD2 TRBJ2-1 . TRBV2 CASSVQGLAGNNEQFF TGTGCCAGCAGTGTACAGGGACTAGCGGGGAACAATGAGCAGTTCTTC
TRBD1 TRBJ2-1 . TRBV5-1 CASSRTGFGVSPFF TGCGCCAGCAGCCGGACAGGGTTTGGGGTCAGCCCGTTCTTC
TRBD2 TRBJ2-1 once TRBV19 CASSPGTSGPTLGYNEQFF TGTGCCAGTAGCCCGGGGACTAGCGGACCTACCCTTGGCTACAATGAGCAGTTCTTC
TRBD2 TRBJ2-5 . TRBV3-1/TRBV3-2 CASSLTSGGKETQYF TGTGCCAGCAGCCTCACTAGCGGGGGAAAAGAGACCCAGTACTTC
TRBD2 TRBJ2-1 . TRBV5-4 CASSSDKLAGYNEQFF TGTGCCAGCAGCTCGGACAAACTAGCGGGATACAATGAGCAGTTCTTC
TRBD2 TRBJ2-6 . TRBV28 CASSLAGGTRRANVLTF TGTGCCAGCAGTTTGGCGGGGGGCACCAGACGGGCCAACGTCCTGACTTTC
. TRBJ2-5 . TRBV6-2/TRBV6-3 CASSYNREETQYF TGTGCCAGCAGTTATAACAGGGAAGAGACCCAGTACTTC
TRBD2 TRBJ2-3 . TRBV11-3 CASSLGGTESTDTQYF TGTGCCAGCAGCTTGGGGGGGACGGAGAGCACAGATACGCAGTATTTT